A selection of T cell receptor beta chains follows, all from one sample in a study of cytomegalovirus exposure and HLA in healthy donors. Data came from immunoSEQ multiplex PCR; TCRdb stores just in-frame clones and leaves some out. This sample contains tens of thousands of clones. The specimen was PBMCs. The receptor set was obtained from a female donor in good health and CMV-seropositive. The CDR3 runs from the conserved cysteine through the conserved F or W. The D gene is left open where the match is weak.

v_call: TRBV10-3
d_call: NA
j_call: TRBJ2-2
cdr3_nt: TGTGCCATCAGTCCGGGCGGGCCGAGGGCCGGGGAGCTGTTTTTT
cdr3_aa: CAISPGGPRAGELFF

v_call: TRBV28
d_call: TRBD2
j_call: TRBJ2-3
cdr3_nt: TGTGCTCTAGCGGGGGACACAGATACGCAGTATTTT
cdr3_aa: CALAGDTDTQYF

v_call: TRBV4-3
d_call: NA
j_call: TRBJ2-2
cdr3_nt: TGCGCCAGCAGCCAATATTCTACTTGGAACACCGGGGAGCTGTTTTTT
cdr3_aa: CASSQYSTWNTGELFF

v_call: TRBV2
d_call: TRBD1
j_call: TRBJ2-5
cdr3_nt: TGTGCCAGCAGGCGACAGGGGATCCAAGAGACCCAGTACTTC
cdr3_aa: CASRRQGIQETQYF

v_call: TRBV2
d_call: TRBD1
j_call: TRBJ2-1
cdr3_nt: TGTGCCAGCTACACAGGGACAGCTCACAATGAGCAGTTCTTC
cdr3_aa: CASYTGTAHNEQFF

v_call: TRBV6-1
d_call: TRBD1
j_call: TRBJ1-5
cdr3_nt: TGTGCCAGCAGTGAGACAGGGGTTCTGTTCCAGCATTTT
cdr3_aa: CASSETGVLFQHF

v_call: TRBV6-5
d_call: NA
j_call: TRBJ2-7
cdr3_nt: TGTGCCAGCAGTTCGACACCTTCCTACGAGCAGTACTTC
cdr3_aa: CASSSTPSYEQYF

v_call: TRBV7-9
d_call: TRBD1
j_call: TRBJ2-4
cdr3_nt: TGTGCCAGCAGCTTAGGGGACAGGAGGGGGAACATTCAGTACTTC
cdr3_aa: CASSLGDRRGNIQYF

v_call: TRBV29-1
d_call: TRBD1
j_call: TRBJ1-2
cdr3_nt: TGCAGCGTTACGGAGACAGGGGGTAATGGCTACACCTTC
cdr3_aa: CSVTETGGNGYTF

v_call: TRBV5-1
d_call: TRBD2
j_call: TRBJ2-7
cdr3_nt: TGCGCCAGCAGCATGGGGACTAGCGGGAGAAACTCCTACGAGCAGTACTTC
cdr3_aa: CASSMGTSGRNSYEQYF

v_call: TRBV2
d_call: TRBD1
j_call: TRBJ2-7
cdr3_nt: TGTGCCAGCAGTGACCAGGGGGCGGCCTACGAGCAGTACTTC
cdr3_aa: CASSDQGAAYEQYF

v_call: TRBV7-2
d_call: TRBD1
j_call: TRBJ1-6
cdr3_nt: TGTGCCAGCAGCCCACGGACAGGGGGGGTTAATTCACCCCTCCACTTT
cdr3_aa: CASSPRTGGVNSPLHF

v_call: TRBV7-7
d_call: TRBD1
j_call: TRBJ2-1
cdr3_nt: TGTGCTAGCAGCTTAAGGGACAGTTTGCGCTCCTACAATGAGCAGTTCTTC
cdr3_aa: CASSLRDSLRSYNEQFF

v_call: TRBV6-5
d_call: NA
j_call: TRBJ1-2
cdr3_nt: TGTGCCAGTTGGGGGCAGATCCTAACTAACTATGGCTACACCTTC
cdr3_aa: CASWGQILTNYGYTF

v_call: TRBV7-3
d_call: TRBD1
j_call: TRBJ2-4
cdr3_nt: TGTGCCAGCAGCGTAACCGGGACAGGGGTTGGAGGAGACATTCAGTACTTC
cdr3_aa: CASSVTGTGVGGDIQYF

v_call: TRBV4-1
d_call: NA
j_call: TRBJ2-7
cdr3_nt: TGCGCCAGCAGCCAAGGACTAGGATTCTACGAGCAGTACTTC
cdr3_aa: CASSQGLGFYEQYF

v_call: TRBV29-1
d_call: NA
j_call: TRBJ2-1
cdr3_nt: TGCAGCGTTGTTCATGGGCCCAATGAGCAGTTCTTC
cdr3_aa: CSVVHGPNEQFF

v_call: TRBV27
d_call: TRBD2
j_call: TRBJ2-1
cdr3_nt: TGTGCCAGCCGGGGACTAGCCAACCCCCGTTTCTACAATGAGCAGTTCTTC
cdr3_aa: CASRGLANPRFYNEQFF

v_call: TRBV19
d_call: TRBD2
j_call: TRBJ2-4
cdr3_nt: TGTGCCAGTAGGGTAGACCCGGGGGGCAAAAACATTCAGTACTTC
cdr3_aa: CASRVDPGGKNIQYF

v_call: TRBV5-4
d_call: TRBD2
j_call: TRBJ2-7
cdr3_nt: TGTGCCAGCAGCTCACCTGCGACTAGCGGGGGCTACGAGCAGTACTTC
cdr3_aa: CASSSPATSGGYEQYF

v_call: TRBV6-5
d_call: TRBD1
j_call: TRBJ2-7
cdr3_nt: TGTGCCAGCAGCCCCGGGACAGGATACTACGAGCAGTACTTC
cdr3_aa: CASSPGTGYYEQYF

v_call: TRBV9
d_call: NA
j_call: TRBJ1-4
cdr3_nt: TGTGCCAGCAGCGTACCGGGACACGGTGAAAAACTGTTTTTT
cdr3_aa: CASSVPGHGEKLFF

v_call: TRBV4-3
d_call: NA
j_call: TRBJ1-1
cdr3_nt: TGCGCCAGCAGCCACTTAAAACAGGGGAACACTGAAGCTTTCTTT
cdr3_aa: CASSHLKQGNTEAFF

v_call: TRBV6-1
d_call: NA
j_call: TRBJ1-5
cdr3_nt: TGTGCCAGCAAGGTTCGTGCGGGCAATCAGCCCCAGCATTTT
cdr3_aa: CASKVRAGNQPQHF

v_call: TRBV18
d_call: TRBD2
j_call: TRBJ2-1
cdr3_nt: TGTGCCAGCTCACCACCGGGTTTAGCGGGAGTCAATGAGCAGTTCTTC
cdr3_aa: CASSPPGLAGVNEQFF

v_call: TRBV2
d_call: NA
j_call: TRBJ1-2
cdr3_nt: TGTGCCAGCAGTATGACAAAAAACTATGGCTACACCTTC
cdr3_aa: CASSMTKNYGYTF

v_call: TRBV9
d_call: TRBD1
j_call: TRBJ2-2
cdr3_nt: TGTGCCAGCAGCGTGGCCTCCGGGACAGGCGACACCGGGGAGCTGTTTTTT
cdr3_aa: CASSVASGTGDTGELFF

v_call: TRBV29-1
d_call: NA
j_call: TRBJ1-1
cdr3_nt: TGCAGACTAAAACAGGGTGAAGCTTTCTTT
cdr3_aa: CRLKQGEAFF

v_call: TRBV6-5
d_call: NA
j_call: TRBJ1-6
cdr3_nt: TGTGCCAGCAGTTACTCAGGACTCGGGTCACCCCTCCACTTT
cdr3_aa: CASSYSGLGSPLHF

v_call: TRBV5-1
d_call: TRBD2
j_call: TRBJ2-5
cdr3_nt: TGCGCCAGCAGTCATAGCGGGAGTAACCTTGAAGAGAACCAGTACTTC
cdr3_aa: CASSHSGSNLEENQYF

v_call: TRBV23-1
d_call: TRBD1
j_call: TRBJ1-5
cdr3_nt: TGCGCCAGCAGTCAATGGGACAGGGTGTCGGGCAATAGCAATCAGCCCCAGCATTTT
cdr3_aa: CASSQWDRVSGNSNQPQHF

v_call: TRBV7-9
d_call: TRBD2
j_call: TRBJ2-5
cdr3_nt: TGTGCCAGCGGGACTAGCGGGACGCAAGAGACCCAGTACTTC
cdr3_aa: CASGTSGTQETQYF

v_call: TRBV20-1
d_call: NA
j_call: TRBJ1-2
cdr3_nt: TGCAGTGCTAGAACAGACTATGGCTACACCTTC
cdr3_aa: CSARTDYGYTF

v_call: TRBV19
d_call: NA
j_call: TRBJ1-1
cdr3_nt: TGTGCCAGTAGACAGGTGAACACTGAAGCTTTCTTT
cdr3_aa: CASRQVNTEAFF

v_call: TRBV5-1
d_call: NA
j_call: TRBJ1-2
cdr3_nt: TGCGCCAGCAGGGCGGAGGGATATGGCTACACCTTC
cdr3_aa: CASRAEGYGYTF

v_call: TRBV6-1
d_call: TRBD1
j_call: TRBJ2-7
cdr3_nt: TGTGCCAGCCGTTTCGGACAGGGCTACTACGAGCAGTACTTC
cdr3_aa: CASRFGQGYYEQYF

v_call: TRBV6-1
d_call: TRBD2
j_call: TRBJ2-3
cdr3_nt: TGTGCCAGCAGCGAAGAAGGTAGCGGGCCTAGAGATACGCAGTATTTT
cdr3_aa: CASSEEGSGPRDTQYF

v_call: TRBV29-1
d_call: NA
j_call: TRBJ2-1
cdr3_nt: TGCAGCGTTGAAGATGAACGGGGGAAGCAGTTCTTC
cdr3_aa: CSVEDERGKQFF

v_call: TRBV28
d_call: TRBD1
j_call: TRBJ1-5
cdr3_nt: TGTGCCAGCAGCCCAGCTAAAGACAGGGGTGGCAATCAGCCCCAGCATTTT
cdr3_aa: CASSPAKDRGGNQPQHF